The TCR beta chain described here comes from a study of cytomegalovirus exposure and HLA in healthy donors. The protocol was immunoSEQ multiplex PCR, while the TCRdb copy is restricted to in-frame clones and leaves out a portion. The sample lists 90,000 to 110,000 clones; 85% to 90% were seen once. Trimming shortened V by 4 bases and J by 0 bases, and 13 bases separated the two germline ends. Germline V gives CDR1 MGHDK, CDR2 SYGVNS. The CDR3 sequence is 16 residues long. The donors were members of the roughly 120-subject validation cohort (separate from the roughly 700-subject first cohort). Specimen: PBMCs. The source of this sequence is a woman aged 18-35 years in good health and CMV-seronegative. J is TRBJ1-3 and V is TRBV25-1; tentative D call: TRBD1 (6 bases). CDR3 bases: TGTGCCAGCAGTGCCGCAAACAGGGTCTCTGGAAACACCATATATTTT. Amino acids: CASSAANRVSGNTIYF.